The rows below give T cell receptor beta chains drawn from one sample of a study of T cells after posttransplantation cyclophosphamide. TCRdb keeps only in-frame clones here, not all; method: immunoSEQ multiplex PCR. The table includes roughly 9,100 clones, roughly nine tenths detected once. The specimen sequenced was memory CD4+ T cells sorted from PBMCs. The receptor set was obtained from an older woman in good health, CMV-negative, and a related stem cell transplant donor. Each CDR3 is given with its conserved first and last residue. A D gene is named only where the DNA matches it firmly. For some rows the clone size is stated as once, few or many, or as a class when expanded; others skip it.

CDR3 protein	CDR3 DNA	clone size	D gene	J gene	V gene
CASSSTTPSYEQYF	TGTGCCAGCAGCTCCACTACACCCTCCTACGAGCAGTACTTC	NA	NA	TRBJ2-7	TRBV7-2
CASSPRDRGLSDGYTF	TGTGCCAGCAGCCCGCGGGACAGGGGGCTGTCTGATGGCTACACCTTC	NA	TRBD1	TRBJ1-2	TRBV7-8
CASSGTIEQFF	TGTGCCAGCTCCGGTACTATTGAGCAGTTCTTC	NA	NA	TRBJ2-1	TRBV11-2
CASRPRDLSSYEQYF	TGTGCCAGCAGACCCCGGGACTTAAGCTCCTACGAGCAGTACTTC	NA	NA	TRBJ2-7	TRBV7-3
CASRTGTTEAFF	TGTGCCAGCAGGACAGGGACCACTGAAGCTTTCTTT	NA	TRBD1	TRBJ1-1	TRBV6-1
CASSIQGLAGAEQYF	TGTGCCAGTAGTATTCAGGGACTAGCGGGAGCCGAGCAGTACTTC	NA	TRBD2	TRBJ2-7	TRBV19
CANLTIYNEQFF	TGCGCCAACCTAACCATATACAATGAGCAGTTCTTC	NA	NA	TRBJ2-1	TRBV5-1
CSARGGAGGGSNTEAFF	TGCAGCGCCCGGGGTGGTGCAGGCGGAGGGTCTAACACTGAAGCTTTCTTT	NA	NA	TRBJ1-1	TRBV29-1
CASSPSPGRGRYYGYTF	TGTGCCAGCAGTCCCTCACCCGGCCGCGGGCGTTACTATGGCTACACCTTC	NA	NA	TRBJ1-2	TRBV27
CASSSPGQNNSPLHF	TGTGCCAGCAGCTCGCCGGGACAAAATAATTCACCCCTCCACTTT	NA	NA	TRBJ1-6	TRBV5-4
CASSLALAQGAYNEQFF	TGTGCCAGCAGCTTAGCGCTGGCACAGGGGGCCTACAATGAGCAGTTCTTC	NA	TRBD1	TRBJ2-1	TRBV7-2
CASRDRVVGDYGYTF	TGTGCCAGCAGGGACAGGGTGGTGGGGGACTATGGCTACACCTTC	once	TRBD1	TRBJ1-2	TRBV25-1
CASSVLGAGGEQYF	TGTGCCAGCAGTGTTCTAGGGGCGGGGGGAGAGCAGTACTTC	NA	TRBD2	TRBJ2-7	TRBV6-1
CSVEGGTEAFF	TGCAGCGTTGAGGGGGGAACTGAAGCTTTCTTT	NA	NA	TRBJ1-1	TRBV29-1
CASSYTRGAGELFF	TGTGCCAGCAGTTACACCAGGGGGGCCGGGGAGCTGTTTTTT	NA	NA	TRBJ2-2	TRBV6-5
CASSTNRGGYEKLFF	TGTGCCAGCAGTACTAACAGGGGGGGGTATGAAAAACTGTTTTTT	NA	TRBD1	TRBJ1-4	TRBV28
CASRSPPYNEQFF	TGTGCCAGCAGATCCCCCCCCTACAATGAGCAGTTCTTC	NA	NA	TRBJ2-1	TRBV19
CASSQELAGTETQYF	TGTGCCAGCAGCCAAGAACTAGCGGGGACTGAGACCCAGTACTTC	NA	TRBD2	TRBJ2-5	TRBV14